The present T cell receptor (beta chain) was sequenced within a study of blood T cell repertoires in COVID-19. Whole-study context: Acute-phase and convalescent COVID-19 samples originated in the United States, Italy and Spain.

Per the study methods: Reference gene primer amplification yielded estimated nucleated cell counts. Using immunoSEQ multiplex PCR, the repertoire was profiled, and TCRdb retains in-frame clones only, with some absent. V and J calls and clone size are those listed in that table; D and trimming were worked out from the DNA. The table shows 100,000 to 150,000 clones, with 86% occurring only once. The V and J ends lost 4 bases and 2 bases, in that order; junction bases with no gene match: 5. This CDR3 is built from 15 residues. Per the germline V gene, CDR1 is SGDLS and CDR2 is YYNGEE. This sequence was found in a woman aged 50 to 60 who had recovered from COVID-19. Source material: PBMCs or T cells enriched from blood (not recorded which). V gene TRBV9 combines with J gene TRBJ2-5; TRBD2 aligns across 10 bases. The CDR3 nucleotides read TGTGCCAGCAGCCCGAGCGGGGGGGGGCAAGAGACCCAGTACTTC. As protein: CASSPSGGGQETQYF. The entire variable domain, with the rest obtained from reference TRBV9 and TRBJ2-5, is as follows: DSGVTQTPKHLITATGQRVTLRCSPRSGDLSVYWYQQSLDQGLQFLIQYYNGEERAKGNILERFSAQQFPDLHSELNLSSLELGDSALYFCASSPSGGGQETQYFGPGTRLLVL.